The clone carrying this T cell receptor (beta chain) occurred many times. The library targeted TCRbeta and was prepared with unique molecular identifiers. MiXCR, applied by TCRdb to the PCR reads, yields one record per CDR3 protein. In the table there are around 600,000 distinct CDR3 sequences, about 10% of which are singletons. This record comes from a study of T-cell reconstitution after alpha-beta-depleted transplantation in children. This CDR3 contains 16 residues. Unmatched junction bases numbered 6, after V lost 3 bases and J lost 4 bases. Germline CDR1 is LGHNA and CDR2 is YNFKEQ. Sequences were derived from PBMCs from the stem cell graft donor, sampled from the stem cell graft. The V gene is TRBV4-2, the J gene TRBJ2-1; 10 bases are shared with TRBD2. This clonotype originated in a human donor who donated a stem cell graft to a child with acute myeloid leukemia. The CDR3, as DNA: TGTGCCAGCAGCCAGGTTCTAGCGGGAGTTTACAATGAGCAGTTCTTC. Residues: CASSQVLAGVYNEQFF.